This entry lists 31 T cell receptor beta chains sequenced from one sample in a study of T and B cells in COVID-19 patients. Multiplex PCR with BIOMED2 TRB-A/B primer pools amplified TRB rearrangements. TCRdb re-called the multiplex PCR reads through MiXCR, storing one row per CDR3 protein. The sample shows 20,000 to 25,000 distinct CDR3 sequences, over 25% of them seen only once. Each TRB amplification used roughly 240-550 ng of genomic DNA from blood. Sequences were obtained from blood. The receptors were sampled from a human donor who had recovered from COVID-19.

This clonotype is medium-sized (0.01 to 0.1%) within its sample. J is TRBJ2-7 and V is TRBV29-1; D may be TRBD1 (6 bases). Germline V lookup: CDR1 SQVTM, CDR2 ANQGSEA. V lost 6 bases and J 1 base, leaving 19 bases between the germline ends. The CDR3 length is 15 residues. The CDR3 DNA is TGCAGCGTCGGTGATAGCAGGGGCATATCCTACGAGCAGTACTTC. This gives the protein CSVGDSRGISYEQYF.

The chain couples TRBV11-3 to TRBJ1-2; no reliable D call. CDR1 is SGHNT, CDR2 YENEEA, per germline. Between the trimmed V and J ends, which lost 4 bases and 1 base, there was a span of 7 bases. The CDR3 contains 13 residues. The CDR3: CASSSAFNYGYTF. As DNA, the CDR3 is TGTGCCAGCAGCTCGGCGTTTAACTATGGCTACACCTTC.

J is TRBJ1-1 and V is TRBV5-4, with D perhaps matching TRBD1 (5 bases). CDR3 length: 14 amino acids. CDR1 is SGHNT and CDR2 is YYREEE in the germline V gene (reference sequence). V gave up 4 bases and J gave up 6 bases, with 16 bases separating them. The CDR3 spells CASSPAGTLAEAFF. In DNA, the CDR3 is TGTGCCAGCAGCCCGGCGGGGACCTTGGCTGAAGCTTTCTTT.

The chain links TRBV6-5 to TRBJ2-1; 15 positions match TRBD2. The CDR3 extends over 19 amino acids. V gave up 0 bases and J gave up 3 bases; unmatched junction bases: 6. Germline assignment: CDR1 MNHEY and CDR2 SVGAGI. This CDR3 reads CASSYSPGTSGGNYNEQFF. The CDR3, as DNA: TGTGCCAGCAGTTACTCCCCCGGGACTAGCGGGGGGAACTACAATGAGCAGTTCTTC.

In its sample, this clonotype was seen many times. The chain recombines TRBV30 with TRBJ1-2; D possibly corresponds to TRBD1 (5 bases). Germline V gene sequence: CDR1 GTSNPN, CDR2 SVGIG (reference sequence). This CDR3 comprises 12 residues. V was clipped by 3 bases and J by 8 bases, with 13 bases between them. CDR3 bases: TGTGCCTGGAGCCCTAGGGGTGCAGGCTACACCTTC. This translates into CAWSPRGAGYTF.

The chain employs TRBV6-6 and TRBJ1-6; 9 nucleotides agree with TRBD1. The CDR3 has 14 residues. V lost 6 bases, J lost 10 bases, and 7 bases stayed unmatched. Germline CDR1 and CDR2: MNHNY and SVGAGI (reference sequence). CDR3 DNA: TGTGCCAGCAGCCAGGGACAGGGTGGATCACCCCTCCACTTT. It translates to CASSQGQGGSPLHF.

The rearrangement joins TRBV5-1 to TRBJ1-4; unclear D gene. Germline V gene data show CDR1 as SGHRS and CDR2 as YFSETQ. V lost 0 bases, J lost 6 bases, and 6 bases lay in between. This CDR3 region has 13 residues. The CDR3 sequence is CASSLAGDEKLFF. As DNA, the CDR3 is TGCGCCAGCAGCTTGGCCGGGGATGAAAAACTGTTTTTT.

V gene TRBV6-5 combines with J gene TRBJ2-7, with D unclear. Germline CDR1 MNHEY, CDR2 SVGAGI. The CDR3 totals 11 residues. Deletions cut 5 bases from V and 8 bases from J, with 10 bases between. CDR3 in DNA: TGTGCCAGCAGTCCCTCTCTCCAGCAGTACTTC. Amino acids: CASSPSLQQYF.

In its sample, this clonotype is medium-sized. The CDR3 reads CASSQITSGGKNEQFF. The DNA of the CDR3 is TGTGCCAGCAGCCAAATTACTAGCGGGGGGAAAAATGAGCAGTTCTTC. The chain is built from TRBV11-3 and TRBJ2-1; 12 bases are shared with TRBD2. Trimming took 5 bases from V and 7 from J; bases not matched to a gene: 9. Germline CDR1 is SGHNT and CDR2 is YENEEA. The CDR3 has 16 residues. Together with reference TRBV11-3 and TRBJ2-1, the CDR3 gives the full variable domain: EAGVVQSPRYKIIEKKQPVAFWCNPISGHNTLYWYLQNLGQGPELLIRYENEEAVDDSQLPKDRFSAERLKGVDSTLKIQPAELGDSAVYLCASSQITSGGKNEQFFGPGTRLTVL.

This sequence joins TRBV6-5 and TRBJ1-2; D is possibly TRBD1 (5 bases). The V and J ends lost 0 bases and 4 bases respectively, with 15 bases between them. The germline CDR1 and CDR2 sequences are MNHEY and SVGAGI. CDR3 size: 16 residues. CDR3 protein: CASSYSGRVPVYGYTF. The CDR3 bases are TGTGCCAGCAGTTACTCGGGCAGGGTTCCTGTCTATGGCTACACCTTC.

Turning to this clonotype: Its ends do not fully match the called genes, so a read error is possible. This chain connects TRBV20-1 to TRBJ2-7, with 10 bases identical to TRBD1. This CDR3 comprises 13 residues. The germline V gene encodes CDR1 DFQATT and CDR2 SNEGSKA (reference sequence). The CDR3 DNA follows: TGCAGTGCTTCGACAGGGGGCGTCTACGAGCAGCACTTC. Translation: CSASTGGVYEQHF.

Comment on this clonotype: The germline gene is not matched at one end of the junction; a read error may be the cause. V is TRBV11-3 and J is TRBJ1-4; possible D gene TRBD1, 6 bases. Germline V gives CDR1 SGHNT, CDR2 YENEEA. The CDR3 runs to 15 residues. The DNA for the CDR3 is TGCGCCAGCAGCACACAGGGCATGGGAAATGAAAAACTGTTTTTT. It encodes CASSTQGMGNEKLFF.

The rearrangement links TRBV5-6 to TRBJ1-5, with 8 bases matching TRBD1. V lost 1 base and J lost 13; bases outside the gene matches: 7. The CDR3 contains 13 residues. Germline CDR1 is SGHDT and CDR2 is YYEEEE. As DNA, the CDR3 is TGTGCCAGCAGCTTGTCAGGGGACAGGAAACAGCATTTT. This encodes CASSLSGDRKQHF.

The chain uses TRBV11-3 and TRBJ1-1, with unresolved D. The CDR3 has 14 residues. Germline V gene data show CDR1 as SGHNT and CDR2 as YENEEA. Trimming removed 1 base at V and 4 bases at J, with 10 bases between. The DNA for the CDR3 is TGTGCCAGCAGCTTAGCGGGGATTGGCACTGAAGCTTTCTTT. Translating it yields CASSLAGIGTEAFF.

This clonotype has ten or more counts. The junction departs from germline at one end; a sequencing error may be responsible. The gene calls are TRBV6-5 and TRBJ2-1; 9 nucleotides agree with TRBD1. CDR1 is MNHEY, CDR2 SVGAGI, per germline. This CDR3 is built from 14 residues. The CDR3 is CASSFPRSRDREYF. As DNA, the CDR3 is TGTGCCAGCAGTTTCCCCCGATCCCGGGACAGGGAATATTTC.

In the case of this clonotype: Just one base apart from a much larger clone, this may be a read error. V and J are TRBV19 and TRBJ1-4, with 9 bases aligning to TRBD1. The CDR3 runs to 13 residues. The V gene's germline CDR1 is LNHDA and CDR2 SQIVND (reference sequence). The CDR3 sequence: CVSSDRGNEKLFF. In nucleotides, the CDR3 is TGTGTCAGTAGTGACAGGGGGAATGAAAAACTGTTTTTT. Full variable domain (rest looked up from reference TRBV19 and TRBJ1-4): DGGITQSPKYLFRKEGQNVTLSCEQNLNHDAMYWYRQDPGQGLRLIYYSQIVNDFQKGDIAEGYSVSREKKESFPLTVTSAQKNPTAFYLCVSSDRGNEKLFFGSGTQLSVL.

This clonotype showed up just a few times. CDR3: CASRLTGREQYF. The CDR3 DNA reads as TGTGCCAGCAGACTCACAGGACGCGAGCAGTACTTC. The V and J genes are TRBV11-3 and TRBJ2-7, with D possibly matching TRBD1 (5 bases). V was pared by 6 bases and J by 6 bases, with 12 bases between. Germline V CDR1 and CDR2: SGHNT, YENEEA. The CDR3 runs 12 residues.

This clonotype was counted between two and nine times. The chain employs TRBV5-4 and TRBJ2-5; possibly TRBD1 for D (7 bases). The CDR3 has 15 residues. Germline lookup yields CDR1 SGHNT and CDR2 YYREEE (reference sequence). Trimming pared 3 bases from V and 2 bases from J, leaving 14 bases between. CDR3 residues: CASSSGGTAQETQYF. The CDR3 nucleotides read TGTGCCAGCAGCTCCGGAGGGACAGCTCAAGAGACCCAGTACTTC.

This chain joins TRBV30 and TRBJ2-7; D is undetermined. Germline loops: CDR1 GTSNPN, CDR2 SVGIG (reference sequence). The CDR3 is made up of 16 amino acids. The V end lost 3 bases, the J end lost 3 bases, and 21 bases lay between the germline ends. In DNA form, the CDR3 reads TGTGCCTGGAGCAACGCAAGAAGGATGGTAAACTACGAGCAGTACTTC. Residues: CAWSNARRMVNYEQYF.

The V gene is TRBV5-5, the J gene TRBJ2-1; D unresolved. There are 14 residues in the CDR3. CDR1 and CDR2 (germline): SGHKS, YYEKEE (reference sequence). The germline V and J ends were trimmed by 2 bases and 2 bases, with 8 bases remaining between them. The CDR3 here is CASSFGRPYNEQFF. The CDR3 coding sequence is TGTGCCAGCAGCTTCGGCAGACCCTACAATGAGCAGTTCTTC.

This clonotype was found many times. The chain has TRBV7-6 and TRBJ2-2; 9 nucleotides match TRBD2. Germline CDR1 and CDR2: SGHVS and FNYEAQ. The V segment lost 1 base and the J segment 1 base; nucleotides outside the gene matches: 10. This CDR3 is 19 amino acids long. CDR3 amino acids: CASSLVGLSGGLNTGELFF. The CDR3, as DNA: TGTGCCAGCAGCTTAGTTGGTCTTAGCGGGGGCCTGAACACCGGGGAGCTGTTTTTT.

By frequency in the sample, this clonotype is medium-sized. CDR3 nucleotide sequence: TGCAGCGTTGTCCGACAGGGGACAGATACGCAGTATTTT. Translation: CSVVRQGTDTQYF. The V and J genes are TRBV29-1 and TRBJ2-3, with TRBD1 matching 8 bases. V gave up 4 bases and J gave up 3 bases; unmatched junction bases: 3. The CDR3 contains 13 residues. The germline V gene encodes CDR1 SQVTM and CDR2 ANQGSEA.

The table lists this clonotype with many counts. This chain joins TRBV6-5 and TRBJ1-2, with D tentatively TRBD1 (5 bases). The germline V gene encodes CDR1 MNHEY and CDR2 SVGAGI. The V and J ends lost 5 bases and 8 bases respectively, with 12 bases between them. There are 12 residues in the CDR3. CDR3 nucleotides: TGTGCCAGCAGTAAGCAGGGATACGGCTACACCTTC. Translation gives CASSKQGYGYTF.

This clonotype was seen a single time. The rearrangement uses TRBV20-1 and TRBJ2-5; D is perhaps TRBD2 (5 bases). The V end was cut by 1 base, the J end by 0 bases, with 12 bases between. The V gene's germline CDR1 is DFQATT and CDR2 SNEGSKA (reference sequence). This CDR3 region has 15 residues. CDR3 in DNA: TGCAGTGCTAGAGCCGGAGGCAGAAACCAAGAGACCCAGTACTTC. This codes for CSARAGGRNQETQYF.

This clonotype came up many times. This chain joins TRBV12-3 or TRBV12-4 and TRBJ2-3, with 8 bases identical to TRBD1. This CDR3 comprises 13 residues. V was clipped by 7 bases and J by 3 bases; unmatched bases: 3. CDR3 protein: CASIQGGTDTQYF. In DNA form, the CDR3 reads TGTGCCAGCATACAGGGGGGAACAGATACGCAGTATTTT.

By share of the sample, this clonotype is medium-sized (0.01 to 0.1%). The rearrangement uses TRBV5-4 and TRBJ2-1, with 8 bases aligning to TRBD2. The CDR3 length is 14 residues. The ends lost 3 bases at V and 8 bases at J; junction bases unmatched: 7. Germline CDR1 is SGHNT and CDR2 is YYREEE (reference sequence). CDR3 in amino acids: CASSWTSRTDEQFF. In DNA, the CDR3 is TGTGCCAGCAGCTGGACTAGCCGGACCGATGAGCAGTTCTTC.

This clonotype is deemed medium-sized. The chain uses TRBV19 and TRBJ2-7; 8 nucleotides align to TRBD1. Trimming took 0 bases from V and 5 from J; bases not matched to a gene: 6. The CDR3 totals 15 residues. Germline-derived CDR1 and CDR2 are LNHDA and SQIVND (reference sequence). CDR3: CASSIDQTTGDEQYF. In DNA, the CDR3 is TGTGCCAGTAGTATAGACCAAACGACAGGGGACGAGCAGTACTTC. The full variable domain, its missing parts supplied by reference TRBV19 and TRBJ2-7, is DGGITQSPKYLFRKEGQNVTLSCEQNLNHDAMYWYRQDPGQGLRLIYYSQIVNDFQKGDIAEGYSVSREKKESFPLTVTSAQKNPTAFYLCASSIDQTTGDEQYFGPGTRLTVT.

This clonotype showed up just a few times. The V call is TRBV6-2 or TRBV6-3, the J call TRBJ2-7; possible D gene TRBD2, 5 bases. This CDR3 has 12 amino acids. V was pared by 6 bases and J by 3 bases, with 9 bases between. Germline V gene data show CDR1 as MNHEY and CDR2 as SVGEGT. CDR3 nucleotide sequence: TGTGCCAGCAGCCGGGGTGACTACGAGCAGTACTTC. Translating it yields CASSRGDYEQYF.

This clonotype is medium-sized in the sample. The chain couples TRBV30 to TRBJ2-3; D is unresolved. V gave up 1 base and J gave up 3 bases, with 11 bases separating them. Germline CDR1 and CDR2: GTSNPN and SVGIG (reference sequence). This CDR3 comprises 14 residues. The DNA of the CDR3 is TGTGCCTGGAGTGCCACGCTGACAACAGATACGCAGTATTTT. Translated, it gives CAWSATLTTDTQYF.

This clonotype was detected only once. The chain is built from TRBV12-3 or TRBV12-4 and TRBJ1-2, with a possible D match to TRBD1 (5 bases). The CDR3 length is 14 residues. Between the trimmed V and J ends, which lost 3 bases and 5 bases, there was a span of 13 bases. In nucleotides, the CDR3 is TGTGCCAGCAGTTTTGCGGGGGGTGGGTATGGCTACACCTTC. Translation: CASSFAGGGYGYTF.

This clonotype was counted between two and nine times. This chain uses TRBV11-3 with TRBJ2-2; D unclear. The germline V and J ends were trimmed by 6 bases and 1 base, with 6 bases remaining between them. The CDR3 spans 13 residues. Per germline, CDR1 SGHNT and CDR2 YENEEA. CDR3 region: CASRKQNTGELFF. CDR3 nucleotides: TGTGCCAGCAGAAAACAGAACACCGGGGAGCTGTTTTTT.